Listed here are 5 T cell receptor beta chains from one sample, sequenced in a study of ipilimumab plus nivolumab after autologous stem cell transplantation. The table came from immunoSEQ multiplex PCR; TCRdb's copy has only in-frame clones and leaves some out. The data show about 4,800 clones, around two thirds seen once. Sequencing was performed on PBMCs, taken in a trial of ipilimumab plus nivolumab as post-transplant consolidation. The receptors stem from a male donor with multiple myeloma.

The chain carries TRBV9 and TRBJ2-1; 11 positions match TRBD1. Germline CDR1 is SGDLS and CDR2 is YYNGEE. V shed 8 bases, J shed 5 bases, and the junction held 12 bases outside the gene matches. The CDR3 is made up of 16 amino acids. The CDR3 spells CASSPPGTGGHNEQFF. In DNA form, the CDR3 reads TGTGCCAGTAGCCCCCCCGGGACAGGGGGTCACAATGAGCAGTTCTTC. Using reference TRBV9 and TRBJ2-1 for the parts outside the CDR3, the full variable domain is DSGVTQTPKHLITATGQRVTLRCSPRSGDLSVYWYQQSLDQGLQFLIQYYNGEERAKGNILERFSAQQFPDLHSELNLSSLELGDSALYFCASSPPGTGGHNEQFFGPGTRLTVL.

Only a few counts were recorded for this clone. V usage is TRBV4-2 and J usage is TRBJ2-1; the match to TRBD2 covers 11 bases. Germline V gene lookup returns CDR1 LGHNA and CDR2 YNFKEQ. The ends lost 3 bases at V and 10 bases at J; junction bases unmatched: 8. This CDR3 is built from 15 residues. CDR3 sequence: CASSHNSGGVPEQFF. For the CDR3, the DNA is TGTGCCAGCAGCCACAATAGCGGGGGGGTCCCGGAGCAGTTCTTC.

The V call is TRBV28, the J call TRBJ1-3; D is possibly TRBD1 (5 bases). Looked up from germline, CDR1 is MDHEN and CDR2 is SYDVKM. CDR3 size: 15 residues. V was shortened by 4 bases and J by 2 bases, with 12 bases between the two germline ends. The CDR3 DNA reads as TGTGCCAGCAGTTACAGGTCCTCGACTGGAAACACCATATATTTT. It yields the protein CASSYRSSTGNTIYF.

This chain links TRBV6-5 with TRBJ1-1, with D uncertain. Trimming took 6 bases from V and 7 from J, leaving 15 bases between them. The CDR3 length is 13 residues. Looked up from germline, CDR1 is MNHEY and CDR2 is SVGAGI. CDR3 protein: CASSAPLLGEAFF. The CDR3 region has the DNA TGTGCCAGCAGCGCCCCCCTACTGGGTGAAGCTTTCTTT.

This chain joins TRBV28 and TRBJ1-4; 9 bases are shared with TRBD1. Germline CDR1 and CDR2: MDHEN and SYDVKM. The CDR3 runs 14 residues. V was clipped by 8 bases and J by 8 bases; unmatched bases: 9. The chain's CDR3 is CASLPRDRAEKLFF. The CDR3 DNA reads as TGTGCCAGCCTACCCCGGGACAGGGCAGAAAAACTGTTTTTT.